A few counts support the clone carrying this TCR beta chain. Distinct nucleotide sequences in the sample also encode this CDR3. Trimming stripped 1 base from V and 1 base from J, with 5 bases between. Germline CDR1 reads SGHRS; CDR2 reads YFSETQ. The CDR3 consists of 13 residues. This sample was included in a study of blood T cell repertoires in COVID-19. Sequencing used immunoSEQ multiplex PCR; TCRdb keeps in-frame clones, though not all of them. Here the sample spans 90,000 to 100,000 clones, around 90% being singletons. The rearrangement joins TRBV5-1 to TRBJ1-1; D unclear. Sequencing input: peripheral blood. The clonotype originates from a man aged 60-69 years with COVID-19, enrolled during active disease. CDR3 nucleotides: TGCGCCAGCAGCTTGACCGGGAACACTGAAGCTTTCTTT. Amino acid sequence: CASSLTGNTEAFF. Complete variable domain (other parts from reference TRBV5-1 and TRBJ1-1): KAGVTQTPRYLIKTRGQQVTLSCSPISGHRSVSWYQQTPGQGLQFLFEYFSETQRNKGNFPGRFSGRQFSNSRSEMNVSTLELGDSALYLCASSLTGNTEAFFGQGTRLTVV.